The source of this TCR beta chain is a study of CD8+CD57+ T cells in acquired aplastic anemia (dated by TCRdb to the late 2010s). About the investigation overall: Extracted DNA from sorted CD4+ and CD8+ cells averaged around 3.3 ug, ranging from about 0.17 to 30 ug. CD8+CD57+ expansion was defined as a frequency above the mean frequency observed in healthy subjects.

Patients chosen for sequencing had shown expansion of CD8+CD57+ cells by flow cytometry. Severe acquired aplastic anemia was diagnosed in all patients according to International Study of Aplastic Anemia and Agranulocytosis and Camitta criteria. No patient had received any therapy when blood was sampled. In the study, sorted CD4+ and CD8+ blood T cells from patients with severe aplastic anemia and from healthy subjects underwent deep sequencing of TCR repertoires. In the USA, patient enrollment took place under clinicaltrials.gov protocols 00001620, 01623167, 00001397, 00071045, 00081523 and 00961064. Ficoll-Paque density gradient centrifugation was used to isolate peripheral blood mononuclear cells. CD4+ and CD8+ T cells were sorted by FACS or magnetic beads before DNA extraction. This clonotype was recorded many times. No antigen is known for it. Base qualities are not at hand, and no much larger clone is one base apart.

Genomic DNA served as template for TCR beta VDJ combination and CDR3 sequence profiling. An Illumina HiSeq 2000 was used for TCR repertoire sequencing. From the authors' description of their analysis: TRBV/TRBJ rearrangement plots, CDR3 size and DJ length profiles, and Simpson's diversity index were used to assess repertoires. The immunodominant clone was defined as the most abundant DNA sequence in deep sequencing data. CDR3 amino acid sequences were checked for sharing between subjects and were compared against published repertoires and the VDJdb database. TCRdb reran the public reads through fastp at Q25 and MiXCR, keeping productive beta chains. A single entry per CDR3 protein holds the most common genes and DNA from its merged rows. These V and J calls are TCRdb output, not the study's own analysis. In all, the sample holds about 160,000 distinct CDR3 sequences, and roughly 48% of those were seen once. Approximately 2.8% of the sample rests with the top ten.

Beyond this particular receptor, the publication reports: Patients and healthy controls showed no significant difference in CD8+ Simpson's diversity (P=0.060). About 30 CD8+ CDR3 sequences were found to be shared between patients and controls, but these sequences appeared to be highly expressed in patients and within the immunodominant clones of the patients.

There are 16 amino acids in the CDR3, from cysteine to phenylalanine inclusive. The read is trimmed to its CDR3 DNA, 48 bases read in frame from base 1. The germline V gene specifies SGDLS as CDR1 and YYNGEE as CDR2. V and J are truncated by 0 bases and 0 bases respectively, leaving an intervening sequence of 11 bases. This sequence uses TRBV9 and TRBJ2-3; the D gene may be TRBD1 or TRBD2, since each aligns over 7 bases. Input material: sorted CD4+, CD8+, or CD8+CD57+ T cells (not recorded which) from PBMCs. The TCR was taken from a human donor with aplastic anemia. The CDR3 in this case is CASSVAGGLSTDTQYF. The nucleotide sequence is given as TGTGCCAGCAGCGTAGCAGGGGGACTAAGCACAGATACGCAGTATTTT.